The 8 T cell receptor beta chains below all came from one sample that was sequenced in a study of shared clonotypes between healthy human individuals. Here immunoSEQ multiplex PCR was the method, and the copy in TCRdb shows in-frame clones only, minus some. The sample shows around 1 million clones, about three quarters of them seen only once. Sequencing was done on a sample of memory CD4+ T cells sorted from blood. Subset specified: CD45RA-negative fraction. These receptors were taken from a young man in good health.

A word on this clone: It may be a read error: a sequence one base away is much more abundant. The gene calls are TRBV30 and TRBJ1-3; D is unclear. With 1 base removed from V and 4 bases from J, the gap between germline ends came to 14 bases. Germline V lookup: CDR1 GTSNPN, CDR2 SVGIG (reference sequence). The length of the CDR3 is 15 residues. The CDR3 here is CAWSAYTVTGNTIYF. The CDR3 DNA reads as TGTGCCTGGAGTGCCTACACAGTGACCGGAAACACCATATATTTT.

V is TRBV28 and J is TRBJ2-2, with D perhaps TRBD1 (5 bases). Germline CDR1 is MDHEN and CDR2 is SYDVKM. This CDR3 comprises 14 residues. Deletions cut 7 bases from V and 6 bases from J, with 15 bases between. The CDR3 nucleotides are TGTGCCAGCATCTCCACGACAGCCCCCGGGGAGCTGTTTTTT. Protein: CASISTTAPGELFF.

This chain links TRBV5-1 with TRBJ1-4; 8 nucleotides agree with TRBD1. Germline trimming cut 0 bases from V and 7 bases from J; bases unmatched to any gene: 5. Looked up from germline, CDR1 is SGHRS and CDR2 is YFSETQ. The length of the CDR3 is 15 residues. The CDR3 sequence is CASSLDQGAGEKLFF. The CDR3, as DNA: TGCGCCAGCAGCTTGGATCAGGGGGCTGGTGAAAAACTGTTTTTT.

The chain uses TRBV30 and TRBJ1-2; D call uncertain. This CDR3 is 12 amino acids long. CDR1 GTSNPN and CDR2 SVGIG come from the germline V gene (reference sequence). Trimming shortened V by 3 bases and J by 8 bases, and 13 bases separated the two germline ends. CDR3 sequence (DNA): TGTGCCTGGAGAGCGATTGGCCGGGGCTACACCTTC. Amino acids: CAWRAIGRGYTF.

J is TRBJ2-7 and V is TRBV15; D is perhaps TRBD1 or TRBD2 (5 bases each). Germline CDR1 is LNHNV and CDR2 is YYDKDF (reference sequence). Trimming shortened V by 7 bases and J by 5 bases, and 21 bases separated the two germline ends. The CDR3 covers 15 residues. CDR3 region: CATKDPGRMAHEQYF. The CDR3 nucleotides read TGTGCCACCAAGGACCCGGGACGCATGGCCCACGAGCAGTACTTC.

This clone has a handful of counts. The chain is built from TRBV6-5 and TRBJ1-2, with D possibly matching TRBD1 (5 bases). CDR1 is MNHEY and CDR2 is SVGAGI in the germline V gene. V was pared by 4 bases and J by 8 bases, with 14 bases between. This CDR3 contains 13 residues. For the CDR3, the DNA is TGTGCCAGCAGTTCCCAGGACACTGCCGGCTACACCTTC. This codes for CASSSQDTAGYTF.

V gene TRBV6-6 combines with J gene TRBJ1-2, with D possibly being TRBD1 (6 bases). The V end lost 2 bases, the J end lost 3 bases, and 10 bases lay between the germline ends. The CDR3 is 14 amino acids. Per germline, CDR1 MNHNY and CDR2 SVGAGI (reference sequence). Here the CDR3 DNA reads TGTGCCAGCAGTTACGGGGGCGTGGACTATGGCTACACCTTC. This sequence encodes CASSYGGVDYGYTF.

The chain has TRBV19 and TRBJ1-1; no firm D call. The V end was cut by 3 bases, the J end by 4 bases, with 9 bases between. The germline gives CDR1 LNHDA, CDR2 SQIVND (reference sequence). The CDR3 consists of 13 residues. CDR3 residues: CASSIKASTEAFF. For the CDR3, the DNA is TGTGCCAGTAGTATTAAGGCGAGCACTGAAGCTTTCTTT. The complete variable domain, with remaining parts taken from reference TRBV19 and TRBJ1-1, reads DGGITQSPKYLFRKEGQNVTLSCEQNLNHDAMYWYRQDPGQGLRLIYYSQIVNDFQKGDIAEGYSVSREKKESFPLTVTSAQKNPTAFYLCASSIKASTEAFFGQGTRLTVV.